One T cell receptor beta chain is described in this entry. An end of the junction differs from the germline gene, which may be a read error. The CDR3 length is 14 residues. Germline V CDR1 and CDR2: MNHNY, SVGAGI (reference sequence). Through a sample-barcoded 5' primer and a J-beta primer mix, a second PCR was run for about 6 to 12 cycles. TCRdb re-analysed the 5' RACE reads in MiXCR, keeping a single row per CDR3 protein. The sample shows about 800,000 distinct CDR3 sequences, around half of them seen only once. This entry belongs to a study of blood T cells in healthy people across ages. Source material: blood. The chain is built from TRBV6-6 and TRBJ2-3; 8 bases agree with TRBD2. The receptor comes from a man older than 75 in good health. The CDR3 here is CVSIRGGRTDTQYF. The CDR3 DNA reads as TGTGTCAGCATTCGTGGCGGGAGGACAGATACGCAGTATTTT.